This TCR beta chain was found in a study of shared clonotypes between healthy human individuals. Concerning this clone: Its target is unknown.

The repertoire was sequenced with immunoSEQ multiplex PCR; TCRdb's copy has only in-frame clones and lacks some. The data show about 730,000 clones, 55% to 75% seen once. Study findings and constraints: All-four-donor shared clonotypes had higher generation probabilities than non-shared clonotypes did. Only blood underwent sampling, and tissue repertoires likely differ.

The sample consisted of memory CD4+ T cells sorted from blood. Regarding subset: CD45RA-negative fraction. This receptor was taken from a woman in her twenties or thirties in good health.

CDR3 residues: CASSSSGQGIWHF. The DNA for the CDR3 is TGTGCCAGCAGTTCGAGCGGACAGGGTATTTGGCATTTT. The rearrangement links TRBV6-5 to TRBJ1-5, with 8 bases matching TRBD1. CDR1 and CDR2 (germline): MNHEY, SVGAGI. Trimming at V came to 4 bases and at J to 15 bases, leaving 11 bases not matched to a gene. This CDR3 has 13 residues.